The 15 T cell receptor beta chains in this list originate from one sample, sequenced in a study of PD-1 blockade in classical Hodgkin lymphoma. Every patient had relapsed following autologous stem cell transplantation, and cohorts differed in brentuximab vedotin exposure. Produced via immunoSEQ multiplex PCR; TCRdb's table is partial and in-frame only. In the table there are tens of thousands of clones, about three quarters of which are singletons. The sequenced sample was peripheral blood mononuclear cells (PBMCs), obtained before the second cycle of nivolumab. These receptors originate from a human donor with classical Hodgkin lymphoma.

This clone came up a few times. The V gene is TRBV19, the J gene TRBJ1-1; the D gene is possibly TRBD1 (5 bases). The V end was cut by 4 bases, the J end by 5 bases, with 11 bases between. The CDR3 extends over 13 amino acids. Germline CDR1 LNHDA, CDR2 SQIVND (reference sequence). CDR3 protein: CASSTQGGTEAFF. CDR3 nucleotides: TGTGCCAGTAGTACGCAGGGAGGGACTGAAGCTTTCTTT.

The chain combines TRBV27 with TRBJ2-1; 13 nucleotides line up with TRBD2. V shed 6 bases, J shed 8 bases, and the junction held 19 bases outside the gene matches. Germline values: CDR1 MNHEY, CDR2 SMNVEV (reference sequence). CDR3 length equals 19 residues. The chain's CDR3 is CASSPTPRLAGGDGDEQFF. CDR3 bases: TGTGCCAGCAGCCCTACCCCCCGACTAGCGGGAGGCGATGGGGATGAGCAGTTCTTC.

This chain connects TRBV5-4 to TRBJ2-2; unclear D gene. The CDR3 has 13 residues. Germline V CDR1 and CDR2: SGHNT, YYREEE (reference sequence). V gave up 3 bases and J gave up 5 bases, with 8 bases separating them. Here the CDR3 DNA reads TGTGCCAGCAGCTCCCGGGTGACCGGGGAGCTGTTTTTT. This encodes CASSSRVTGELFF. Full variable domain (missing parts from reference TRBV5-4 and TRBJ2-2): ETGVTQSPTHLIKTRGQQVTLRCSSQSGHNTVSWYQQALGQGPQFIFQYYREEENGRGNFPPRFSGLQFPNYSSELNVNALELDDSALYLCASSSRVTGELFFGEGSRLTVL.

This chain joins TRBV2 and TRBJ2-2; TRBD2 might be the D (6 bases). This CDR3 region has 15 residues. Germline V lookup: CDR1 SNHLY, CDR2 FYNNEI. Trimming stripped 0 bases from V and 5 bases from J, with 10 bases between. The CDR3 spells CASSEALGGTGELFF. Here the CDR3 DNA reads TGTGCCAGCAGTGAAGCGCTGGGGGGTACCGGGGAGCTGTTTTTT.

This chain joins TRBV2 and TRBJ2-1; 12 bases are shared with TRBD2. The CDR3 runs to 21 residues. V shed 0 bases and J 5 bases; nucleotides not matched to a gene: 17. CDR1 and CDR2 (germline): SNHLY, FYNNEI. The CDR3 nucleotides read TGTGCCAGCAGTGAAGCTCCCCGCCTAGCGGGAGGGCCCTCTTTCAACAATGAGCAGTTCTTC. Amino acid sequence: CASSEAPRLAGGPSFNNEQFF.

A single count supports this clone. The genes are TRBV5-1 and TRBJ2-5; 11 bases agree with TRBD2. Germline CDR1 reads SGHRS; CDR2 reads YFSETQ. This CDR3 has 15 residues. V lost 6 bases and J lost 5; bases outside the gene matches: 9. In DNA, the CDR3 is TGCGCCAGCAAAGGGACTAGCGGAGCCTCGGAGACCCAGTACTTC. Its protein product is CASKGTSGASETQYF.

The rearrangement joins TRBV7-8 to TRBJ2-7; 12 bases align to TRBD2. This CDR3 contains 15 residues. V was clipped by 5 bases and J by 5 bases; unmatched bases: 7. In germline, CDR1 is SGHVS, CDR2 FQNEAQ. CDR3 coding DNA: TGTGCCAGCAGCCCCATCCTAGCGGGAGGGCACGAGCAGTACTTC. This codes for CASSPILAGGHEQYF.

This clone was recorded only once. CDR3 loop: CASSLSGGPLYEQYF. As DNA, the CDR3 is TGTGCCAGCAGTTTATCGGGGGGCCCACTTTACGAGCAGTACTTC. The gene calls are TRBV28 and TRBJ2-7; D is possibly TRBD2 (7 bases). This CDR3 contains 15 residues. CDR1 and CDR2 (germline): MDHEN, SYDVKM. Between the trimmed V and J ends, which lost 1 base and 4 bases, there was a span of 14 bases.

This clone is termed medium-sized. The CDR3 loop reads CASSLSMTGGVVEQYF. The CDR3 region has the DNA TGCGCCAGCAGCTTAAGCATGACAGGGGGCGTCGTCGAGCAGTACTTC. This chain connects TRBV5-1 to TRBJ2-7; TRBD1 matches at 10 bases. The CDR3 runs 16 residues. V lost 2 bases and J lost 6; bases outside the gene matches: 11. Germline V gives CDR1 SGHRS, CDR2 YFSETQ.

Within the sample, this clone is medium-sized. The chain is built from TRBV28 and TRBJ1-5; 7 bases are shared with TRBD1. The CDR3 runs to 14 residues. After removal of 6 bases from V and 5 bases from J, the junction contained 7 bases not matched to a gene. Germline V lookup: CDR1 MDHEN, CDR2 SYDVKM. The CDR3 DNA follows: TGTGCCAGCAGCCTAGGGGACAGTTATCAGCCCCAGCATTTT. Protein: CASSLGDSYQPQHF.

This clone was counted a few times. This chain joins TRBV7-6 and TRBJ2-3, with TRBD2 matching over 10 bases. The CDR3 sequence is 16 residues long. CDR1 and CDR2 from the germline V gene are SGHVS and FNYEAQ. The V segment lost 0 bases and the J segment 0 bases; nucleotides outside the gene matches: 0. CDR3 nucleotide sequence: TGTGCCAGCAGCTTAGCAGCGGGAGGGAGCACAGATACGCAGTATTTT. Its protein is CASSLAAGGSTDTQYF.

J is TRBJ2-2 and V is TRBV7-9, with D possibly TRBD1 on 5 matching bases. CDR3 length: 14 residues. Trimming took 5 bases from V and 1 from J, leaving 8 bases between them. In germline, CDR1 is SEHNR, CDR2 FQNEAQ (reference sequence). CDR3 nucleotide sequence: TGTGCCAGCAGCCGAGGACAGAACACCGGGGAGCTGTTTTTT. This codes for CASSRGQNTGELFF.

The chain links TRBV28 to TRBJ2-5; 10 nucleotides align to TRBD2. The CDR3 loop spans 15 amino acids. CDR1 and CDR2 from the germline V gene are MDHEN and SYDVKM. V lost 2 bases and J lost 4; bases outside the gene matches: 4. CDR3 region: CASSLLAGVSETQYF. The CDR3 DNA reads as TGTGCCAGCAGTTTACTAGCGGGAGTCTCAGAGACCCAGTACTTC.

CDR3 protein: CASSHTYTDTQYF. The DNA of the CDR3 is TGTGCCAGCAGTCACACTTACACAGATACGCAGTATTTT. The chain combines TRBV6-1 with TRBJ2-3; D uncertain. The germline V and J ends were trimmed by 5 bases and 2 bases, with 8 bases remaining between them. CDR1 and CDR2 (germline): MNHNS, SASEGT. The CDR3 covers 13 residues.

The chain joins TRBV5-1 to TRBJ1-3, with 7 nucleotides matching TRBD1. The trim removed 1 base at V and 4 bases at J, leaving 5 bases unmatched. Germline V gene sequence: CDR1 SGHRS, CDR2 YFSETQ. The CDR3 sequence is 15 residues long. The CDR3 loop is CASSLTTGLGNTIYF. The CDR3 region has the DNA TGCGCCAGCAGCTTGACGACAGGGTTGGGAAACACCATATATTTT. The entire variable domain, with the rest obtained from reference TRBV5-1 and TRBJ1-3, is as follows: KAGVTQTPRYLIKTRGQQVTLSCSPISGHRSVSWYQQTPGQGLQFLFEYFSETQRNKGNFPGRFSGRQFSNSRSEMNVSTLELGDSALYLCASSLTTGLGNTIYFGEGSWLTVV.